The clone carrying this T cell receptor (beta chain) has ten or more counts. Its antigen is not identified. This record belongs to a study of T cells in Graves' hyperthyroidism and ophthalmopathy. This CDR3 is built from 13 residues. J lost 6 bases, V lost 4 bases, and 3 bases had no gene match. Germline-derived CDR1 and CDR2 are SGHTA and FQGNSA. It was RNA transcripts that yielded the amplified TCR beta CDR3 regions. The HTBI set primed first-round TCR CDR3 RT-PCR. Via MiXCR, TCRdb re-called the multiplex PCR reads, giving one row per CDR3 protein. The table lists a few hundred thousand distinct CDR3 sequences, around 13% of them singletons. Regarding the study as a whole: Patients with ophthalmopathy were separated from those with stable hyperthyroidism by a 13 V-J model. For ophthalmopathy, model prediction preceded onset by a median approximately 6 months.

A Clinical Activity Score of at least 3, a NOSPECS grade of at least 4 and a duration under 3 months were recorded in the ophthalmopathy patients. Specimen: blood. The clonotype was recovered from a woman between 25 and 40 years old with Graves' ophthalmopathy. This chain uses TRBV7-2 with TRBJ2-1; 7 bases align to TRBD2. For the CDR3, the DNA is TGTGCCAGCAGCTCTCTAGCGGCCAATGAGCAGTTCTTC. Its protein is CASSSLAANEQFF.